This T cell receptor (beta chain) was captured by sequencing in a study of shared clonotypes between healthy human individuals. Overall study context: Researchers drew samples from a couple of women and a few men aged 18 to 49. Every donor yielded three CD4 naive, three CD4 memory, two CD8 naive and one CD8 memory plate. General study results and limits: Clonotypes shared by all four sorted-subset donors had higher generation probabilities than non-shared clonotypes.

For sorted subsets, approximately 0.2 ug DNA per replicate equaled around 28,000 T cell genomes. Using immunoSEQ multiplex PCR, the repertoire was profiled, and TCRdb retains in-frame clones only, with some absent. The sample has roughly 2,500,000 clones, roughly 93% seen once. Regarding this clone: Its specificity is unknown. This same CDR3 is encoded by further DNA sequences in the sample.

V lost 2 bases to trimming and J lost 0 bases, with 8 bases between them. There are 14 residues in the CDR3. Germline CDR1 and CDR2: MNHEY and SVGAGI. This clonotype was sampled from a man younger than 35 in good health. Some clones in this sample may be carry-over from other donors' samples. The chain has TRBV6-5 and TRBJ2-7, with a weak D call TRBD1 (5 bases). Material: naive CD4+ T cells from PBMCs. Documented subset: CD45RA+ positively selected. The CDR3 sequence: CASSYRGSSYEQYF. The CDR3 DNA is TGTGCCAGCAGTTACAGGGGCAGCTCCTACGAGCAGTACTTC.